The clone carrying this T cell receptor (beta chain) has more than one count but fewer than ten. This sample was taken from a study of beta chain features in type 1 diabetes. The CDR3 runs 14 residues. Trimming pared 1 base from V and 4 bases from J, leaving 11 bases between. Germline values: CDR1 SQVTM, CDR2 ANQGSEA. The isolated RNA, all of it, was reverse transcribed, so expressed TCRB transcripts were what got sequenced. Assay used: immunoSEQ multiplex PCR; TCRdb lists only in-frame clones, some missing. The data hold some 400,000 clones, with over 13% observed a single time. The sequence was obtained from a woman between 18 and 29 years old in good health. Sequencing used naive CD4+ T cells from blood. The chain couples TRBV29-1 to TRBJ2-1; D possibly corresponds to TRBD1 (6 bases). The CDR3 nucleotides read TGCAGCGTTGAAGTGCAGGGGTTTTACAATGAGCAGTTCTTC. Translation gives CSVEVQGFYNEQFF.